Listed here is a single TCR beta chain. Germline-derived CDR1 and CDR2 are SGHRS and YFSETQ. The V segment lost 2 bases and the J segment 7 bases; nucleotides outside the gene matches: 2. The CDR3 contains 12 residues. How the authors handled the data: Reference gene primer amplification in the assay estimated nucleated cell counts. The method was immunoSEQ multiplex PCR; TCRdb's version includes in-frame clones alone and lacks a portion of them. The DNA was the basis for D and trimming; V, J and clone size are from that table. The data show about 95,000 clones, around nine tenths seen once. The record originates from a study of blood T cell repertoires in COVID-19. Study-level information: The study drew acute and convalescent COVID-19 samples from the United States, Italy and Spain. PBMCs, B-cell-depleted T cells, or T cells provided the cDNA or gDNA that made up the material.

The chain joins TRBV5-1 to TRBJ1-2, with 7 bases identical to TRBD1. This TCR came from a woman between 70 and 85 years old with acute or convalescent COVID-19. Sequencing was carried out using peripheral blood. This CDR3 reads CASSFQGVGYTF. The CDR3 DNA reads as TGCGCCAGCAGCTTTCAGGGGGTTGGCTACACCTTC.